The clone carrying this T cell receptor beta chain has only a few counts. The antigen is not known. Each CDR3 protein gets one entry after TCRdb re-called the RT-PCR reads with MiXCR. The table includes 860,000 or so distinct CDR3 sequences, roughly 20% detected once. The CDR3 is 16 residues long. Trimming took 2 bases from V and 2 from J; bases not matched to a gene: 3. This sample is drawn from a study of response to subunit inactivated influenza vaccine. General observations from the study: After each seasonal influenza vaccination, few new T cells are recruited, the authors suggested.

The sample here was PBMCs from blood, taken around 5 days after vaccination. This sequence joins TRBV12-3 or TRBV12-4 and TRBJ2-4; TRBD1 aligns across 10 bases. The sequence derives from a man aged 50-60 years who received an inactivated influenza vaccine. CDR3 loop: CASSLMTGGPKNIQYF. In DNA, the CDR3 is TGTGCCAGCAGTTTAATGACAGGGGGCCCCAAAAACATTCAGTACTTC.